This TCR beta chain was documented in a study of T cells in Graves' hyperthyroidism and ophthalmopathy (dated by TCRdb to the late 2010s). Study-level background: Peripheral blood was sampled at the time of initial diagnosis, prior to any treatment. To identify TCR V-J signatures that set the groups apart, the researchers used a discovery cohort of roughly 100 patients, made up of under 50 with Graves' ophthalmopathy and about 60 with stable Graves' hyperthyroidism. Whether ophthalmopathy could be predicted prospectively was tested in an independent validation cohort made up of 18 to 20 hyperthyroidism patients plus 17 patients who later progressed to ophthalmopathy. The roughly 94 discovery patients were randomly divided into training and test sets at a 7:3 ratio. In more than five Graves' hyperthyroidism patients, the study also compared T-cell repertoires from thyroid tissue with T-cell repertoires from blood. After sampling, hyperthyroidism patients received methimazole starting at 30 mg daily, and ophthalmopathy patients received high-dose intravenous methylprednisolone. According to the paper, TCR Vbeta CDR3 sequencing was carried out on some 140 peripheral blood samples, which came from approximately 43 ophthalmopathy, around 74 hyperthyroidism and some 17 progressor patients. Paper-wide results and their limitations: A 13 V-J signature model separated ophthalmopathy from stable hyperthyroidism, with around 91% sensitivity and roughly 81% specificity in cross-validation and 80%/75% in testing. No statistical method was used to set the sample size in advance, and investigators knew the group allocation. In validation, the model predicted progression to ophthalmopathy with about 71% sensitivity and less than 75% specificity, a median of about six months before onset. Blood samples also contained most of the expanded thyroid clonotypes (frequency above 0.001), which suggests that blood repertoires may reflect thyroid immune responses.

Comments on this clonotype: The clone's antigen remains unknown. No much larger clone exists at a distance of one base, and base qualities are not known.

According to the germline V gene (reference sequence), CDR1 reads SEHNR and CDR2 reads FQNEAQ. The CDR3 has 13 amino acids, counting the end cysteine and phenylalanine. Here the CDR3 DNA is all that survives: 39 bases in frame from base 1. V sheds 5 bases and J sheds 6 bases, leaving 10 bases between their ends. The TCR beta CDR3 regions were amplified from RNA transcripts. The TCR CDR3 was subjected to a first round of RT-PCR using the HTBI primer set and the Qiagen OneStep RT-PCR kit. Libraries were constructed in a second round of multiplex PCR, after which size selection and purification were performed. Libraries were sequenced paired-end with 100 bp reads on an Illumina HiSeq2000. The authors' analysis ran thus. Raw data were processed with SOAPnuke, discarding reads with adapters, uncalled bases, mean Phred below 15, or no exact constant-primer or identifier match. COPE v1.2.5 was used to merge high-quality paired reads, and clonotypes were defined as unique nucleotide sequences. MiTCR v1.1 was used to align the clonotypes against IMGT TRBV, TRBD and TRBJ reference segments. The analysis was restricted to V-J combinations with a frequency above 0.0001, which together covered 98% to 99.2% of the repertoires. A TCS score was defined as the ratio between F50 (clonal expansion) and ExV (chaos), using BLOSUM62-based TCRdist between CDR3 peptides within each V-J. Welch's t-statistics and random forest reduced 500 to 650 V-J features to 10 to 15, which were used in a naive Bayes classifier (R e1071). The raw public reads went through TCRdb reprocessing: fastp at Q25, MiXCR clone calling, in-frame beta chains kept. Merged by CDR3 protein, the rows form single entries marked with the most common genes and DNA. The V and J calls and clone size are TCRdb's, not the authors'. This sample has some 550,000 distinct CDR3 sequences in its table, and 16% of those were observed once. 2.5% to 4% of the sample goes to the ten largest clones.

Ophthalmopathy patients had moderately to severely active disease, with a Clinical Activity Score of 3 or more, a NOSPECS grade of 4 or more, and a disease duration of less than 3 months. The study excluded patients with uncontrolled infections, other autoimmune diseases, pregnancy or lactation. Clinical symptoms, serum thyroxine and TRAb, thyroid ultrasound, and orbital computed tomography formed the basis for the diagnoses. PBMCs were separated from 8 to 10 ml of fresh peripheral blood using Ficoll-Paque density gradient centrifugation. Trizol reagent was used to extract total RNA, and RNA quality was then checked on an Agilent 2100 Bioanalyzer.

The rearrangement combines TRBV7-9 with TRBJ1-4; the D segment cannot be called with confidence. This sequence originates from a middle-aged woman with Graves' ophthalmopathy. The sequencing input was blood. The bases read TGTGCCAGCAGCCGGGCTACGGATGAAAAACTGTTTTTT. It specifies CASSRATDEKLFF. Joined to the reference TRBV7-9 and TRBJ1-4 proteins, this CDR3 gives the full variable domain: DTGVSQNPRHKITKRGQNVTFRCDPISEHNRLYWYRQTLGQGPEFLTYFQNEAQLEKSRLLSDRFSAERPKGSFSTLEIQRTEQGDSAMYLCASSRATDEKLFFGSGTQLSVL.